What follows describes a single T cell receptor beta chain. The antigen this receptor binds is unknown. No clone much larger than this one lies a single base away; base qualities are absent. TCRbeta CDR3 regions were amplified from genomic DNA by means of the immunoSEQ Assay, a bias-controlled multiplex PCR. In the paper's pipeline: The number of nucleated cells in each sample was estimated from the amplification of reference gene primers within the assay. Sequence reads were collapsed and filtered to measure the absolute abundance of every unique TCRbeta CDR3 rearrangement. Productive Simpson clonality was computed per sample as the square root of Simpson's diversity index over productive rearrangements. TCRdb took over this immuneACCESS table, retaining in-frame rearrangements with V and J assigned. Such tables are incomplete; in checked studies, under half of the missing clones stem from an unresolved V gene, and the remainder is unexplained. D and trimming were read from the DNA, whereas the V and J calls and clone size are those reported in that table. This sample gives about 440,000 clones in total; 70% to 90% of them show up just once. The top ten clones comprise over 1.5% of the sample.

The data derive from a study of blood T cell repertoires in COVID-19 (dated by TCRdb to about 2020). Regarding the complete study: Samples covering the acute and convalescent phases of COVID-19 were provided by collaborators in the United States, Italy and Spain. The material from the prospective study consisted of cDNA or gDNA derived from T cells, B-cell-depleted T cells, or PBMCs. Subjects who had been exposed to COVID-19, were actively infected with it, or had recovered from it provided the deeply sampled blood TCRbeta repertoires that made up the dataset. The repertoires were made available in a free public database intended to serve as a resource for research on the immune response to SARS-CoV-2. The samples were drawn from two sources: the first 160 participants of the ongoing ImmuneRACE study, and 950 to 1,500 subjects contributed by 6 global collaborators. Nearly every sample came with metadata listing a de-identified subject ID, COVID-19 status, age in years and sex. Where available, HLA class I and class II types were taken from metadata supplied by the sample provider and were not determined by assay-based typing.

In the prospective study, participants were about 18 to 100 years old, resided in around 25 geographic areas of the United States, and were enrolled through a virtual design. To assign participants to cohorts, the prospective study relied on clinical history that participants themselves reported in a screening survey and a study questionnaire. In the prospective study, mobile phlebotomists collected whole blood, serum and a nasopharyngeal or oropharyngeal swab from each participant. Over an approximately two-month period, participants in the prospective study had the option of providing additional blood draws and questionnaires. Blood samples from the prospective study were shipped frozen or at room temperature prior to DNA extraction. Broad study findings and their caveats: Clinical and demographic metadata were provided uncurated, with the amount varying by source and participant.

The germline V gene gives CDR1 as SGHRS and CDR2 as YFSETQ. The germline ends are 22 bases apart after V is trimmed by 1 base and J by 2 bases. The CDR3 numbers 19 residues from cysteine through phenylalanine. Here the CDR3 DNA is all that survives: 57 bases in frame from base 1. This TCR was recovered from a woman aged 18-30 years with acute COVID-19. The chain uses TRBV5-1 and TRBJ1-3; matching of 6 bases hints at TRBD1 as the D gene. Sequencing input: PBMCs or T cells enriched from blood (not recorded which). The nucleotides are TGCGCCAGCAGCTTGAGGGCAGGGGTCCGGGTCCCCGCTGGAAACACCATATATTTT. Its protein product is CASSLRAGVRVPAGNTIYF. Here the CDR3 is joined to the reference TRBV5-1 and TRBJ1-3 genes, and the full variable domain is: KAGVTQTPRYLIKTRGQQVTLSCSPISGHRSVSWYQQTPGQGLQFLFEYFSETQRNKGNFPGRFSGRQFSNSRSEMNVSTLELGDSALYLCASSLRAGVRVPAGNTIYFGEGSWLTVV.